The entry below describes one T cell receptor beta chain. As yet, its antigen is unknown. Trimming shortened V by 0 bases and J by 6 bases, and 9 bases separated the two germline ends. In germline, CDR1 is MNHNS, CDR2 SASEGT. The CDR3 is made up of 14 amino acids. This entry belongs to a study of PD-1 blockade in classical Hodgkin lymphoma. Whole-study findings and limits: Newly diagnosed patients were reported to start with lower TCR diversity than healthy donors. Complete responders possessed baseline diversity comparable to newly diagnosed patients. Nivolumab starters within 1 year of ASCT were excluded.

Profiled with immunoSEQ multiplex PCR; TCRdb holds only in-frame clones, not every one. The data contain tens of thousands of clones, about 78% of them singletons. Each patient relapsed following autologous stem cell transplantation, and prior brentuximab vedotin exposure differed. The rearrangement uses TRBV6-1 and TRBJ1-5, with D unresolved. Sequenced material: peripheral blood mononuclear cells (PBMCs), taken before the second cycle of nivolumab. The sequence derives from a human donor with classical Hodgkin lymphoma. Here the CDR3 DNA reads TGTGCCAGCAGTGAAGCGAGGGTGGCTCAGCCCCAGCATTTT. As protein: CASSEARVAQPQHF.